Shown below are 22 T cell receptor beta chains from a single sample sequenced in a study of cytotoxic CD8 clonotypes in ibrutinib-treated CLL. Libraries were prepared by immunoSEQ multiplex PCR; TCRdb keeps only in-frame clonotypes and omits some of them. The table lists tens of thousands of clones, approximately 53% of them singletons. The sample was PBMCs, taken after 12 months of ibrutinib treatment. The receptors derive from a human donor with chronic lymphocytic leukemia.

The chain joins TRBV30 to TRBJ1-4; no firm D call. The V end lost 0 bases, the J end lost 0 bases, and 5 bases lay between the germline ends. The CDR3 loop spans 14 amino acids. Germline CDR1 is GTSNPN and CDR2 is SVGIG (reference sequence). Here the CDR3 DNA reads TGTGCCTGGAGTGTAGGTGCAACTAATGAAAAACTGTTTTTT. Its protein product is CAWSVGATNEKLFF.

CDR3 in DNA: TGTGCCAGCAGCCGGACAGTTTCCTACGAGCAGTACTTC. Its protein is CASSRTVSYEQYF. The rearrangement links TRBV7-9 to TRBJ2-7; perhaps TRBD1 as D (6 bases). The CDR3 sequence is 13 residues long. Germline CDR1 reads SEHNR; CDR2 reads FQNEAQ (reference sequence). V lost 5 bases and J lost 1, with 9 bases in between.

This chain uses TRBV28 with TRBJ1-5; TRBD1 might be the D (6 bases). Trimming cost V 8 bases and J 5 bases, with 16 bases left between them. The germline V gene has CDR1 MDHEN and CDR2 SYDVKM. The CDR3 is 14 amino acids. The CDR3 reads CASGRSQGHQPQHF. The CDR3 DNA sequence: TGTGCCAGCGGGCGATCACAGGGCCATCAGCCCCAGCATTTT.

This clone has only one observation. V and J are TRBV7-6 and TRBJ1-1; D gene unclear. Between the trimmed V and J ends, which lost 4 bases and 5 bases, there was a span of 11 bases. Germline values: CDR1 SGHVS, CDR2 FNYEAQ. The CDR3 sequence is 13 residues long. The CDR3 region has the DNA TGTGCCAGCAGCTCACTAACATGGACTGAAGCTTTCTTT. This gives the protein CASSSLTWTEAFF.

This clone was picked up a small number of times. The chain employs TRBV6-6 and TRBJ2-5; TRBD2 is a possible D gene (5 bases). Germline V gene data show CDR1 as MNHNY and CDR2 as SVGAGI (reference sequence). The V and J ends lost 8 bases and 2 bases respectively, with 12 bases between them. The CDR3 spans 13 residues. The CDR3 spells CASLSGVQETQYF. The DNA for the CDR3 is TGTGCCAGCCTTTCCGGGGTTCAAGAGACCCAGTACTTC.

CDR3: CASSVDAGLGTGELFF. The CDR3 nucleotides are TGTGCCAGCAGCGTAGACGCAGGACTAGGCACCGGGGAGCTGTTTTTT. This chain uses TRBV9 with TRBJ2-2, with 7 bases identical to TRBD2. In germline, CDR1 is SGDLS, CDR2 YYNGEE. V trimming: 0 bases; J trimming: 4 bases; junction bases outside the gene matches: 6. This CDR3 contains 16 residues. The variable domain in full, completed from reference TRBV9 and TRBJ2-2, reads DSGVTQTPKHLITATGQRVTLRCSPRSGDLSVYWYQQSLDQGLQFLIQYYNGEERAKGNILERFSAQQFPDLHSELNLSSLELGDSALYFCASSVDAGLGTGELFFGEGSRLTVL.

The rearrangement links TRBV11-2 to TRBJ1-4; no reliable D call. V gave up 5 bases and J gave up 8 bases, with 15 bases separating them. The germline CDR1 and CDR2 sequences are SGHAT and FQNNGV. The CDR3 has 14 residues. In nucleotides, the CDR3 is TGTGCCAGCAGCGCCCGATTGGGAGGGGAAAAACTGTTTTTT. Encoded protein: CASSARLGGEKLFF.

This clone was seen a handful of times. The chain has TRBV6-1 and TRBJ1-5; 7 bases are shared with TRBD1. CDR1 MNHNS and CDR2 SASEGT come from the germline V gene. The CDR3 has 16 amino acids. V shed 2 bases and J 4 bases; nucleotides not matched to a gene: 8. CDR3 amino acids: CASSEQPTGRNQPQHF. The CDR3 nucleotides are TGTGCCAGCAGTGAACAACCGACAGGGCGGAATCAGCCCCAGCATTTT.

CDR3 sequence: CASSPRLAQTYEQYF. Written as DNA, the CDR3 is TGTGCCAGCAGCCCACGACTAGCACAAACCTACGAGCAGTACTTC. The chain joins TRBV11-2 to TRBJ2-7, with 7 nucleotides matching TRBD2. V trimming: 5 bases; J trimming: 2 bases; junction bases outside the gene matches: 9. The CDR3 has 15 residues. Germline lookup yields CDR1 SGHAT and CDR2 FQNNGV.

The chain carries TRBV6-6 and TRBJ2-7; tentatively, D is TRBD1 or TRBD2 (5 bases each). From germline, CDR1 is MNHNY and CDR2 SVGAGI (reference sequence). CDR3 length: 14 residues. V lost 7 bases and J lost 0, with 13 bases in between. CDR3 bases: TGTGCCAGCACTCCCCGGGGCAGCTCCTACGAGCAGTACTTC. Its protein product is CASTPRGSSYEQYF.

The V gene is TRBV2, the J gene TRBJ1-1; D gene ambiguous. Trimming stripped 7 bases from V and 1 base from J, with 13 bases between. CDR1 is SNHLY, CDR2 FYNNEI, per germline. The CDR3 length is 14 residues. CDR3 sequence reads: CASTPRYPNTEAFF. The CDR3 nucleotides read TGTGCCAGCACCCCCAGGTACCCGAACACTGAAGCTTTCTTT.

V is TRBV6-1 and J is TRBJ2-1; possibly TRBD2 for D (6 bases). From germline, CDR1 is MNHNS and CDR2 SASEGT. Deletions cut 3 bases from V and 6 bases from J, with 12 bases between. This CDR3 has 14 amino acids. CDR3 protein: CASSDGGIINEQFF. CDR3 in DNA: TGTGCCAGCAGTGACGGCGGGATCATCAATGAGCAGTTCTTC.

This chain links TRBV2 with TRBJ2-2; D is ambiguous. The CDR3 is made up of 13 amino acids. Germline assignment: CDR1 SNHLY and CDR2 FYNNEI. The V and J ends lost 5 bases and 6 bases respectively, with 10 bases between them. The CDR3 sequence is CASSSRESGELFF. CDR3 nucleotide sequence: TGTGCCAGCAGTTCTAGAGAATCCGGGGAGCTGTTTTTT.

CDR3 loop: CASSFDASDTQYF. The CDR3 coding sequence is TGCGCCAGCAGCTTTGACGCGTCAGATACGCAGTATTTT. The rearrangement uses TRBV5-1 and TRBJ2-3; D is uncertain. The germline V gene encodes CDR1 SGHRS and CDR2 YFSETQ. The CDR3 spans 13 residues. Trimming pared 2 bases from V and 4 bases from J, leaving 8 bases between. The variable domain in full, completed from reference TRBV5-1 and TRBJ2-3, reads KAGVTQTPRYLIKTRGQQVTLSCSPISGHRSVSWYQQTPGQGLQFLFEYFSETQRNKGNFPGRFSGRQFSNSRSEMNVSTLELGDSALYLCASSFDASDTQYFGPGTRLTVL.

Only one count was recorded for this clone. The chain has TRBV18 and TRBJ2-7; D unresolved. The CDR3 contains 12 residues. CDR1 KGHSH and CDR2 LQKENI come from the germline V gene. Trimming took off 2 bases at V and 7 bases at J, with 9 bases between the two ends. CDR3 loop: CASSPTNGEQYF. In nucleotides, the CDR3 is TGTGCCAGCTCACCAACGAATGGGGAGCAGTACTTC.

The V and J genes are TRBV29-1 and TRBJ1-2; D call uncertain. The CDR3 runs 10 residues. Trimming pared 7 bases from V and 6 bases from J, leaving 9 bases between. Germline loops: CDR1 SQVTM, CDR2 ANQGSEA. This chain's CDR3 is CSGAEDGYTF. CDR3 sequence (DNA): TGCAGCGGGGCGGAGGATGGCTACACCTTC.

V gene TRBV5-4 combines with J gene TRBJ2-7; 8 bases are a match to TRBD1. V lost 5 bases to trimming and J lost 2 bases; unmatched junction nucleotides: 6. Looked up from germline, CDR1 is SGHNT and CDR2 is YYREEE (reference sequence). The CDR3 sequence is 14 residues long. The CDR3, as DNA: TGTGCCAGCAGTAAGGACAGGGATACCTACGAGCAGTACTTC. Encoded protein: CASSKDRDTYEQYF. The full variable domain, with the rest looked up from reference TRBV5-4 and TRBJ2-7, is ETGVTQSPTHLIKTRGQQVTLRCSSQSGHNTVSWYQQALGQGPQFIFQYYREEENGRGNFPPRFSGLQFPNYSSELNVNALELDDSALYLCASSKDRDTYEQYFGPGTRLTVT.

This rearrangement joins TRBV11-2 to TRBJ2-2; TRBD2 might be the D (6 bases). V gave up 3 bases and J gave up 5 bases, with 13 bases separating them. The CDR3 covers 15 residues. Per germline, CDR1 SGHAT and CDR2 FQNNGV. CDR3 amino acids: CASSFGTRTTGELFF. In DNA, the CDR3 is TGTGCCAGCAGCTTTGGGACTCGTACTACCGGGGAGCTGTTTTTT.

J is TRBJ2-7 and V is TRBV27, with 10 bases identical to TRBD2. J gave up 2 bases and V 3 bases, and 10 bases lay outside the gene matches. This CDR3 contains 17 residues. Germline V gives CDR1 MNHEY, CDR2 SMNVEV (reference sequence). CDR3 coding DNA: TGTGCCAGCAGTTTTTGGCCTAGCGGGAGAAGGACCTACGAGCAGTACTTC. Translating gives CASSFWPSGRRTYEQYF.

This clone has only a few counts. V and J are TRBV15 and TRBJ2-1, with 8 bases aligning to TRBD2. The CDR3 runs to 16 residues. Germline V lookup: CDR1 LNHNV, CDR2 YYDKDF (reference sequence). V lost 4 bases, J lost 7 bases, and 12 bases stayed unmatched. CDR3 amino acids: CATSKLLAGPTNEQFF. CDR3 nucleotide sequence: TGTGCCACCAGCAAGCTCCTAGCGGGCCCGACTAATGAGCAGTTCTTC.

This chain connects TRBV7-2 to TRBJ2-1; TRBD2 matches at 13 bases. The V gene end was trimmed by 5 bases and the J gene end by 10 bases; junction bases not matched to a gene: 8. Per the germline V gene, CDR1 is SGHTA and CDR2 is FQGNSA. This CDR3 has 15 residues. CDR3 in DNA: TGTGCCAGCAGCCCTACTAGCGGGAGGGCTGAGGAGCAGTTCTTC. Its translation: CASSPTSGRAEEQFF.

The sample holds a few counts of this clone. The chain uses TRBV20-1 and TRBJ2-7, with D hard to call. The CDR3 is made up of 11 amino acids. Germline V gene lookup returns CDR1 DFQATT and CDR2 SNEGSKA (reference sequence). V was clipped by 7 bases and J by 6 bases, with 13 bases between them. This CDR3 reads CSVGLLAEQYF. The CDR3 DNA sequence: TGCAGTGTTGGGCTCCTCGCCGAGCAGTACTTC.